Listed here are 26 T cell receptor beta chains from one sample, sequenced in a study of blood T cell repertoires in COVID-19. Profiled with immunoSEQ multiplex PCR; TCRdb holds only in-frame clones, not every one. The profile shows approximately 300,000 clones, around four fifths of them singletons. The sequenced sample consisted of peripheral blood. These receptors came from a woman in her forties or fifties with active or convalescent COVID-19.

The chain joins TRBV19 to TRBJ1-2, with D hard to call. Per the germline V gene, CDR1 is LNHDA and CDR2 is SQIVND (reference sequence). Trimming took 4 bases from V and 4 from J, leaving 7 bases between them. This CDR3 is built from 12 residues. The CDR3 bases are TGTGCCAGTAGTAGCGGCCCCTATGGCTACACCTTC. This codes for CASSSGPYGYTF.

This chain connects TRBV29-1 to TRBJ2-7; 9 nucleotides agree with TRBD1. This CDR3 is 13 amino acids long. From germline, CDR1 is SQVTM and CDR2 ANQGSEA. V lost 6 bases to trimming and J lost 2 bases; unmatched junction nucleotides: 5. The CDR3 loop reads CSVETGGPYEQYF. The CDR3 DNA reads TGCAGCGTCGAGACAGGGGGGCCCTACGAGCAGTACTTC.

V is TRBV4-2 and J is TRBJ2-3; 15 bases line up with TRBD2. The trim removed 3 bases at V and 4 bases at J, leaving 8 bases unmatched. Germline assignment: CDR1 LGHNA and CDR2 YNFKEQ. CDR3 length: 18 amino acids. CDR3 nucleotide sequence: TGTGCCAGCAGCCAGGCCGGACTAGCGGGAGGGATTGCAGATACGCAGTATTTT. Amino acids: CASSQAGLAGGIADTQYF.

The rearrangement joins TRBV5-6 to TRBJ1-2; 8 nucleotides align to TRBD1. The CDR3 covers 14 residues. Unmatched junction bases numbered 8, after V lost 2 bases and J lost 8 bases. CDR1 SGHDT and CDR2 YYEEEE come from the germline V gene. DNA of the CDR3: TGTGCCAGCAGCTTCCGAGACAGGGGATTCGGCTACACCTTC. This sequence encodes CASSFRDRGFGYTF.

The V gene is TRBV28, the J gene TRBJ1-3; the match to TRBD1 covers 8 bases. This CDR3 is 16 amino acids long. V lost 6 bases to trimming and J lost 0 bases; unmatched junction nucleotides: 7. Per the germline V gene, CDR1 is MDHEN and CDR2 is SYDVKM. In DNA form, the CDR3 reads TGTGCCAGCAGCTCCCCAGGGGGCAGCTCTGGAAACACCATATATTTT. Protein product: CASSSPGGSSGNTIYF.

This rearrangement joins TRBV29-1 to TRBJ1-2; D is possibly TRBD1 (5 bases). In germline, CDR1 is SQVTM, CDR2 ANQGSEA. The CDR3 spans 13 residues. Trimming removed 7 bases at V and 2 bases at J, with 14 bases between. The CDR3 protein is CSALGGANYGYTF. The CDR3 nucleotides read TGCAGCGCTCTGGGAGGGGCAAACTATGGCTACACCTTC.

The genes are TRBV2 and TRBJ2-1, with 9 bases aligning to TRBD2. The germline V gene encodes CDR1 SNHLY and CDR2 FYNNEI. V lost 8 bases, J lost 6 bases, and 11 bases stayed unmatched. The CDR3 consists of 15 residues. CDR3 region: CASALGLADVNEQFF. The CDR3 region has the DNA TGTGCCAGCGCCCTGGGACTAGCAGATGTCAATGAGCAGTTCTTC.

The chain uses TRBV5-4 and TRBJ2-1; weak D call: TRBD1 (5 bases). Trimming cost V 2 bases and J 10 bases, with 16 bases left between them. Germline CDR1 reads SGHNT; CDR2 reads YYREEE (reference sequence). CDR3 length: 14 residues. CDR3 nucleotides: TGTGCCAGCAGCTTCTCACGTCAGGGTGTGGAGCAGTTCTTC. Translated, it gives CASSFSRQGVEQFF.

The J gene is TRBJ1-2, the V gene TRBV6-5; 10 nucleotides line up with TRBD1. The CDR3 sequence is 14 residues long. J lost 3 bases, V lost 5 bases, and 3 bases had no gene match. The germline V gene has CDR1 MNHEY and CDR2 SVGAGI. The CDR3 sequence is CASSPDRGYYGYTF. CDR3 coding DNA: TGTGCCAGCAGTCCGGACAGGGGGTACTATGGCTACACCTTC.

As concerns this clone: This CDR3 is also generated by other DNA sequences in the sample. The chain uses TRBV14 and TRBJ1-1; tentatively, D is TRBD1 (6 bases). The CDR3 spans 13 residues. CDR1 is SGHDN and CDR2 is FVKESK in the germline V gene. V was cut by 4 bases and J by 2 bases, with 8 bases left in between. The CDR3 nucleotides are TGTGCCAGCAGCCTACAGGGCAACACTGAAGCTTTCTTT. Amino acids: CASSLQGNTEAFF.

The CDR3 nucleotides are TGTGCCAGCACCAAGACAGAGTCTGGAAACACCATATATTTT. Translated, it gives CASTKTESGNTIYF. The chain links TRBV6-5 to TRBJ1-3; perhaps TRBD1 as D (5 bases). CDR3 size: 14 residues. The V gene's germline CDR1 is MNHEY and CDR2 SVGAGI. V was cut by 7 bases and J by 1 base, with 11 bases left in between.

This chain connects TRBV15 to TRBJ2-4; D unresolved. The germline V and J ends were trimmed by 1 base and 0 bases, with 10 bases remaining between them. CDR3 length: 16 residues. CDR1 is LNHNV, CDR2 YYDKDF, per germline (reference sequence). Here the CDR3 DNA reads TGTGCCACCAGCAGAGTGGGCACAGTAGCCAAAAACATTCAGTACTTC. Translated, it gives CATSRVGTVAKNIQYF.

J is TRBJ2-3 and V is TRBV4-1, with TRBD1 matching over 9 bases. There are 16 residues in the CDR3. Looked up from germline, CDR1 is MGHRA and CDR2 is YSYEKL. J was trimmed by 10 bases and V by 0 bases; bases with no gene match: 11. CDR3 in DNA: TGCGCCAGCAGCCAAGATGCGTCCGGGACAGGGTCGTCGCAGTATTTT. Protein sequence: CASSQDASGTGSSQYF.

This chain uses TRBV10-1 with TRBJ2-7; TRBD2 matches 9 bases. V trimming: 4 bases; J trimming: 7 bases; junction bases outside the gene matches: 11. Germline V lookup: CDR1 WNHNN, CDR2 SYGVQD (reference sequence). The CDR3 consists of 15 residues. CDR3 residues: CASSAASGKYGEQYF. Written as DNA, the CDR3 is TGCGCCAGCAGTGCGGCTAGCGGGAAGTATGGGGAGCAGTACTTC.

V gene TRBV18 combines with J gene TRBJ1-1; 10 bases align to TRBD1. Per the germline V gene, CDR1 is KGHSH and CDR2 is LQKENI. J was trimmed by 1 base and V by 4 bases; bases with no gene match: 9. CDR3 size: 17 residues. Written as DNA, the CDR3 is TGTGCCAGCTCACTTAACGGACAGGGGGTGGGGAACACTGAAGCTTTCTTT. As protein: CASSLNGQGVGNTEAFF.

This clone was picked up one time. The chain uses TRBV5-1 and TRBJ2-1; 11 bases match TRBD2. In germline, CDR1 is SGHRS, CDR2 YFSETQ. Trimming removed 1 base from V and 5 bases from J; junction bases left unmatched: 5. This CDR3 has 16 amino acids. Here the CDR3 reads CASSLMIAGGNNEQFF. In DNA, the CDR3 is TGCGCCAGCAGCTTGATGATAGCGGGAGGGAACAATGAGCAGTTCTTC.

This clone is a singleton in its sample. This chain joins TRBV7-2 and TRBJ1-6; no definite D call. Germline CDR1 and CDR2: SGHTA and FQGNSA. The CDR3 spans 13 residues. V was clipped by 1 base and J by 11 bases, with 9 bases between them. The CDR3 loop reads CASSLGYAAPLHF. CDR3 DNA: TGTGCCAGCAGCTTAGGGTATGCAGCACCCCTCCACTTT.

The chain couples TRBV29-1 to TRBJ1-4, with D possibly TRBD1 on 6 matching bases. Looked up from germline, CDR1 is SQVTM and CDR2 is ANQGSEA. This CDR3 comprises 15 residues. V dropped 7 bases and J dropped 3 bases, with 18 bases sitting between them. The CDR3 DNA sequence: TGCAGCGCTAGACGCACGGCAGGGGCTAATGAAAAACTGTTTTTT. This encodes CSARRTAGANEKLFF.

V and J are TRBV2 and TRBJ2-1; TRBD2 matches 14 bases. The junction had 0 bases not matched to a gene; V was cut back by 1 base and J by 7 bases. CDR1 SNHLY and CDR2 FYNNEI come from the germline V gene. This CDR3 is built from 15 residues. CDR3 in amino acids: CASSEGTSGRNEQFF. CDR3 sequence (DNA): TGTGCCAGCAGTGAAGGGACTAGCGGGAGGAATGAGCAGTTCTTC.

The V call is TRBV3-1 (or the pseudogene TRBV3-2), the J call TRBJ1-6; 10 nucleotides line up with TRBD1. Trimming took 4 bases from V and 0 from J; bases not matched to a gene: 6. Germline CDR1 is LGHDT and CDR2 is YNNKEL (reference sequence). CDR3 length: 18 residues. CDR3 sequence reads: CASSPTWTGGSYNSPLHF. CDR3 nucleotides: TGTGCCAGCAGCCCGACCTGGACAGGGGGCTCCTATAATTCACCCCTCCACTTT.

The chain carries TRBV12-5 and TRBJ2-3, with TRBD2 identical over 13 bases. Germline-derived CDR1 and CDR2 are LGHNT and FRNRAP. After removal of 0 bases from V and 2 bases from J, the junction contained 2 bases not matched to a gene. The CDR3 length is 17 residues. The CDR3 region has the DNA TGTGCTAGTGGTTTGGTACTAGCGGGAGGGCCCACAGATACGCAGTATTTT. Its protein is CASGLVLAGGPTDTQYF.

The rearrangement uses TRBV7-2 and TRBJ1-1; 7 bases align to TRBD1. Germline V gene sequence: CDR1 SGHTA, CDR2 FQGNSA. The CDR3 has 16 amino acids. J was trimmed by 3 bases and V by 2 bases; bases with no gene match: 9. CDR3 bases: TGTGCCAGCAGCTTACATATAGGGGGCCCGCACACTGAAGCTTTCTTT. Translating it yields CASSLHIGGPHTEAFF.

This chain connects TRBV6-1 to TRBJ2-1; the D is unclear. The CDR3 runs to 13 residues. V gave up 2 bases and J gave up 7 bases, with 9 bases separating them. Germline CDR1 MNHNS, CDR2 SASEGT. The CDR3 here is CASSEFLTNEQFF. The CDR3 DNA follows: TGTGCCAGCAGTGAATTCCTCACTAATGAGCAGTTCTTC.

The rearrangement links TRBV5-6 to TRBJ2-7; TRBD2 agrees at 8 bases. This CDR3 has 15 amino acids. Germline trimming cut 1 base from V and 4 bases from J; bases unmatched to any gene: 7. Germline values: CDR1 SGHDT, CDR2 YYEEEE. Here the CDR3 reads CASSLTSGPFYEQYF. For the CDR3, the DNA is TGTGCCAGCAGCTTGACTAGCGGACCCTTTTACGAGCAGTACTTC.

The chain links TRBV28 to TRBJ1-5, with D unclear. V was pared by 7 bases and J by 6 bases, with 13 bases between. Germline V gene sequence: CDR1 MDHEN, CDR2 SYDVKM. This CDR3 spans 13 amino acids. CDR3 region: CASKRNELQPQHF. The DNA of the CDR3 is TGTGCCAGCAAGAGGAACGAGCTTCAGCCCCAGCATTTT.

The V call is TRBV19, the J call TRBJ2-2; 11 bases are shared with TRBD2. CDR1 and CDR2 from the germline V gene are LNHDA and SQIVND (reference sequence). The CDR3 covers 16 residues. After removal of 7 bases from V and 7 bases from J, the junction contained 11 bases not matched to a gene. This chain's CDR3 is CASNEVAGGPGGELFF. The DNA for the CDR3 is TGTGCCAGTAATGAGGTAGCGGGAGGGCCAGGCGGGGAGCTGTTTTTT.